Listed here is a single T cell receptor beta chain. The sample originates from a study of blood T cell repertoires in COVID-19. Study at large: Acute-phase and convalescent COVID-19 samples originated in the United States, Italy and Spain. T cells, B-cell-depleted T cells, or PBMCs supplied cDNA or gDNA.

As originally analysed: From reference gene primer amplification, estimates of nucleated cell counts were derived. Profiled with immunoSEQ multiplex PCR; TCRdb holds only in-frame clones, not every one. V and J calls and clone size come straight from that table; D and trimming were deduced from the DNA. Of about 83,000 clones in the sample, roughly four fifths were seen once. V lost 5 bases, J lost 1 base, and 6 bases stayed unmatched. The CDR3 runs 15 residues. Germline lookup yields CDR1 KGHSH and CDR2 LQKENI. The sample was peripheral blood. This chain joins TRBV18 and TRBJ2-5, with 8 bases aligning to TRBD2. The TCR originated in a woman older than 75 with active or convalescent COVID-19. The CDR3 DNA reads as TGTGCCAGCTCATCGAGGACTAGCCTCCAAGAGACCCAGTACTTC. As protein: CASSSRTSLQETQYF.